The 15 T cell receptor beta chains presented below share a single source sample, sequenced in a study of CD8 T cells in ankylosing spondylitis. Each CDR3 protein gets one entry after TCRdb re-called the 5' RACE reads with MiXCR. The table records about 700,000 distinct CDR3 sequences, roughly 20% of them present only once. Antigens of these TCRs are unknown. Study observations and caveats: A TCR beta motif of 7 or 8 highly homologous variants appeared characteristic of ankylosing spondylitis blood.

The sequencing sample was made of blood, either unsorted or a sorted T cell fraction (not recorded which). Receptor source: a male donor with ankylosing spondylitis.

J is TRBJ2-7 and V is TRBV7-9; no definite D call. CDR3 length: 15 amino acids. Germline CDR1 is SEHNR and CDR2 is FQNEAQ (reference sequence). V gave up 4 bases and J gave up 3 bases, with 16 bases separating them. CDR3: CASSSIHSINYEQYF. CDR3 DNA: TGTGCCAGCAGCTCGATTCACAGTATTAACTACGAGCAGTACTTC.

V and J are TRBV28 and TRBJ2-7, with 10 bases aligning to TRBD2. Trimming cost V 3 bases and J 0 bases; bases outside gene matches: 2. Looked up from germline, CDR1 is MDHEN and CDR2 is SYDVKM. The CDR3 loop spans 15 amino acids. Here the CDR3 DNA reads TGTGCCAGCAGTTTTTCTAGCGGGAGCTCCTACGAGCAGTACTTC. This sequence encodes CASSFSSGSSYEQYF.

The chain joins TRBV18 to TRBJ1-1; D gene uncertain. The V end was cut by 0 bases, the J end by 4 bases, with 15 bases between. The germline gives CDR1 KGHSH, CDR2 LQKENI. The CDR3 extends over 16 amino acids. The CDR3 sequence: CASSPPVGIQGTEAFF. The CDR3, as DNA: TGTGCCAGCTCACCACCGGTGGGGATTCAAGGCACTGAAGCTTTCTTT.

The sample holds many counts of this clonotype. This chain uses TRBV4-2 with TRBJ2-1, with 11 bases that match TRBD2. The V and J ends lost 1 base and 1 base, in that order; junction bases with no gene match: 6. There are 18 residues in the CDR3. Germline-derived CDR1 and CDR2 are LGHNA and YNFKEQ. CDR3 amino acids: CASSQVGLAGYSYNEQFF. The CDR3 DNA reads as TGTGCCAGCAGCCAAGTCGGACTAGCGGGTTATTCCTACAATGAGCAGTTCTTC.

This clonotype has only a few counts. V usage is TRBV12-3 or TRBV12-4 and J usage is TRBJ2-7, with D perhaps TRBD1 (5 bases). This CDR3 contains 12 residues. The V gene lost 5 bases and the J gene lost 6 bases, with 11 bases spanning the gap. CDR3 region: CASSQTEGEQYF. Written as DNA, the CDR3 is TGTGCCAGCAGTCAGACAGAAGGCGAGCAGTACTTC.

This chain joins TRBV24-1 and TRBJ2-1; the match to TRBD2 covers 11 bases. The CDR3 has 16 residues. Germline CDR1 KGHDR, CDR2 SFDVKD. Trimming cost V 0 bases and J 3 bases; bases outside gene matches: 0. The CDR3 DNA reads as TGTGCCACCAGTGATTTGGGACTAGCGGGCTACAATGAGCAGTTCTTC. Translation gives CATSDLGLAGYNEQFF.

V is TRBV12-3 or TRBV12-4 and J is TRBJ1-2; 9 bases line up with TRBD1. Trimming at V came to 6 bases and at J to 8 bases, leaving 10 bases not matched to a gene. The CDR3 is made up of 14 amino acids. CDR3 sequence: CASRTSGTGRGYTF. The CDR3 DNA reads TGTGCCAGCAGAACCTCCGGGACAGGGCGCGGCTACACCTTC.

The rearrangement uses TRBV20-1 and TRBJ1-2; no clear D. CDR1 is DFQATT and CDR2 is SNEGSKA in the germline V gene (reference sequence). The CDR3 spans 15 residues. V was cut by 3 bases and J by 4 bases, with 18 bases left in between. The CDR3 spells CSASDPGPSLYGYTF. In nucleotides, the CDR3 is TGCAGTGCTAGTGACCCAGGACCCTCCCTCTATGGCTACACCTTC.

The chain employs TRBV3-1 and TRBJ2-2; TRBD2 matches at 7 bases. J lost 6 bases, V lost 0 bases, and 16 bases had no gene match. CDR3 length equals 19 residues. The V gene's germline CDR1 is LGHDT and CDR2 YNNKEL (reference sequence). CDR3 in amino acids: CASSQDPRKAGVPPGELFF. The CDR3, as DNA: TGTGCCAGCAGCCAAGATCCACGGAAGGCGGGAGTCCCCCCCGGGGAGCTGTTTTTT.

This clonotype appeared many times. V usage is TRBV12-3 or TRBV12-4 and J usage is TRBJ2-1; D not resolved. The V gene lost 3 bases and the J gene lost 4 bases, with 7 bases spanning the gap. This CDR3 has 13 residues. The CDR3 coding sequence is TGTGCCAGCAGTTTTGCCCTTTACAATGAGCAGTTCTTC. Encoded protein: CASSFALYNEQFF.

The chain links TRBV7-2 to TRBJ1-2, with unresolved D. Trimming left V 5 bases short and J 3 bases short, with 10 bases between. Germline CDR1 is SGHTA and CDR2 is FQGNSA. The CDR3 has 13 residues. Here the CDR3 DNA reads TGTGCCAGCAGCCACAACAAGGACTATGGCTACACCTTC. The encoded protein is CASSHNKDYGYTF.

This clonotype has at least ten counts. The chain joins TRBV7-9 to TRBJ2-2, with TRBD2 as a possible D gene (5 bases). Trimming took off 8 bases at V and 6 bases at J, with 7 bases between the two ends. This CDR3 has 11 residues. The germline V gene has CDR1 SEHNR and CDR2 FQNEAQ (reference sequence). CDR3 sequence (DNA): TGTGCCAGCCAACTAGCCGGGGAGCTGTTTTTT. The encoded protein is CASQLAGELFF.

This clonotype came up a few times. The rearrangement uses TRBV18 and TRBJ1-2, with 11 bases matching TRBD1. The CDR3 contains 15 residues. Germline loops: CDR1 KGHSH, CDR2 LQKENI. Trimming removed 0 bases from V and 7 bases from J; junction bases left unmatched: 4. Here the CDR3 reads CASSPPDRGHSGYTF. The CDR3 DNA is TGTGCCAGCTCACCACCGGACAGGGGGCACTCTGGCTACACCTTC.

This rearrangement joins TRBV5-1 to TRBJ2-1, with 12 bases that match TRBD2. The V and J ends lost 4 bases and 8 bases, in that order; junction bases with no gene match: 10. The CDR3 covers 16 residues. Germline CDR1 reads SGHRS; CDR2 reads YFSETQ. CDR3 residues: CASSDGTSGLSDEQFF. DNA for the CDR3: TGCGCCAGCAGCGACGGGACTAGCGGGCTAAGCGATGAGCAGTTCTTC.

This clonotype was seen once. The gene calls are TRBV5-5 and TRBJ2-1; TRBD2 aligns across 11 bases. The germline V gene encodes CDR1 SGHKS and CDR2 YYEKEE (reference sequence). V shed 1 base and J 16 bases; nucleotides not matched to a gene: 10. The CDR3 is 14 amino acids. CDR3 nucleotides: TGTGCCAGCAGCTTGCGTTCGCCTAGCGGGAGGACCTTCTTC. Its translation is CASSLRSPSGRTFF.